Following are 5 T cell receptor beta chains from one sample sequenced in a study of a mutant IDH1 vaccine in newly diagnosed glioma. TCRdb keeps only in-frame clones here, not all; method: immunoSEQ multiplex PCR. The sample shows roughly 60,000 clones, roughly 76% of them seen only once. Described time point: week 35, safety follow-up. With topical imiquimod, each dose of the vaccine consisted of 300 ug of mutant IDH1 20-mer peptide. These receptors' targets are unknown. Sequenced material: PBMCs, taken from a glioma patient whose treatment included an IDH1 peptide vaccine. These receptors originate from a man in his forties with glioma.

The chain has TRBV30 and TRBJ2-1; no clear D. Germline V gene data show CDR1 as GTSNPN and CDR2 as SVGIG (reference sequence). Trimming cost V 0 bases and J 3 bases, with 15 bases left between them. CDR3 size: 16 residues. The CDR3 sequence is CAWSVLRFSGYNEQFF. The CDR3 DNA follows: TGTGCCTGGAGTGTGCTGCGCTTCTCCGGCTACAATGAGCAGTTCTTC.

The chain is built from TRBV7-2 and TRBJ2-7; maybe TRBD1 (5 bases). The V end lost 1 base, the J end lost 7 bases, and 14 bases lay between the germline ends. Germline V gene lookup returns CDR1 SGHTA and CDR2 FQGNSA. There are 14 residues in the CDR3. The chain's CDR3 is CASSLEYPGQEQYF. In DNA, the CDR3 is TGTGCCAGCAGCTTAGAGTACCCAGGGCAAGAGCAGTACTTC.

This chain links TRBV6-8 with TRBJ2-7; TRBD1 agrees at 12 bases. The CDR3 is 16 residues long. The germline gives CDR1 MNHGY, CDR2 SAAAGT. Trimming removed 6 bases from V and 3 bases from J; junction bases left unmatched: 9. CDR3 sequence (DNA): TGTGCCAGCAGACCGGCCGGGACAGGGGGCTTCTACGAGCAGTACTTC. Amino acid sequence: CASRPAGTGGFYEQYF.

The chain couples TRBV13 to TRBJ2-7, with TRBD1 matching over 7 bases. Unmatched junction bases numbered 5, after V lost 5 bases and J lost 1 base. This CDR3 has 14 residues. Per germline, CDR1 PRHDT and CDR2 FYEKMQ (reference sequence). The CDR3 spells CASSSRTGSYEQYF. The CDR3 region has the DNA TGTGCCAGCAGCAGCCGGACAGGATCCTACGAGCAGTACTTC. Supplemented by reference TRBV13 and TRBJ2-7, the full variable domain reads AAGVIQSPRHLIKEKRETATLKCYPIPRHDTVYWYQQGPGQDPQFLISFYEKMQSDKGSIPDRFSAQQFSDYHSELNMSSLELGDSALYFCASSSRTGSYEQYFGPGTRLTVT.

The chain carries TRBV30 and TRBJ1-5; 8 bases map to TRBD1. V trimming: 3 bases; J trimming: 2 bases; junction bases outside the gene matches: 3. Per the germline V gene, CDR1 is GTSNPN and CDR2 is SVGIG (reference sequence). The length of the CDR3 is 14 residues. The CDR3 nucleotides read TGTGCCTGGAGCCCAGGGGGCGGCAATCAGCCCCAGCATTTT. This codes for CAWSPGGGNQPQHF.